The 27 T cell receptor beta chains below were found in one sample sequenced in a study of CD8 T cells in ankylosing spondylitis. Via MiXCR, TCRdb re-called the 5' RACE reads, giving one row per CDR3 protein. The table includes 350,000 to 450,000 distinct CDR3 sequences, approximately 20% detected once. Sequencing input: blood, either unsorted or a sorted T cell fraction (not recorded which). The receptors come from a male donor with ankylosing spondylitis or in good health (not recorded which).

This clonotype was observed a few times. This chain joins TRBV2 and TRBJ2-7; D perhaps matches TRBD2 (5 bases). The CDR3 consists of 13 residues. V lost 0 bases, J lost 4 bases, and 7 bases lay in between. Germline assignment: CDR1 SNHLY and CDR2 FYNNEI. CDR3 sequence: CASSEAADYEQYF. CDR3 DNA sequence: TGTGCCAGCAGTGAAGCAGCGGATTACGAGCAGTACTTC.

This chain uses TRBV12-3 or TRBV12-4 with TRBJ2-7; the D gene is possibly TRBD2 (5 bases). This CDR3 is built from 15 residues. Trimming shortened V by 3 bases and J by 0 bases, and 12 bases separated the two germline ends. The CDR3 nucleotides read TGTGCCAGCAGTTTGGGAACCCGGGACTCCTACGAGCAGTACTTC. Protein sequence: CASSLGTRDSYEQYF.

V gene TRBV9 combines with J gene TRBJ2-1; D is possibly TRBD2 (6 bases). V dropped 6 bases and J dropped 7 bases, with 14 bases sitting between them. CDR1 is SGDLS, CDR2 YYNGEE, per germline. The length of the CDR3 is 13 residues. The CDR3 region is CASNDAGGNEQFF. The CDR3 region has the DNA TGTGCCAGCAACGACGCCGGAGGGAATGAGCAGTTCTTC.

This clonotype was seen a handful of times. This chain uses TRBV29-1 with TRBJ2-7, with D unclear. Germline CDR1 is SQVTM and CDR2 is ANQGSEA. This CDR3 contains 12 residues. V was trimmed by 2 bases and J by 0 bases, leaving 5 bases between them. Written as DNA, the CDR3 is TGCAGCGTTGAAACAGACTCCTACGAGCAGTACTTC. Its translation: CSVETDSYEQYF.

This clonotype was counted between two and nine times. Written as DNA, the CDR3 is TGTGCCAGCAGTTCCACTGGAGAGGCTAGCGGGGGGGCGAATGAGCAGTTCTTC. It encodes CASSSTGEASGGANEQFF. The V gene is TRBV12-3 or TRBV12-4, the J gene TRBJ2-1, with 12 bases fitting TRBD2. This CDR3 contains 18 residues. The trim removed 4 bases at V and 7 bases at J, leaving 14 bases unmatched.

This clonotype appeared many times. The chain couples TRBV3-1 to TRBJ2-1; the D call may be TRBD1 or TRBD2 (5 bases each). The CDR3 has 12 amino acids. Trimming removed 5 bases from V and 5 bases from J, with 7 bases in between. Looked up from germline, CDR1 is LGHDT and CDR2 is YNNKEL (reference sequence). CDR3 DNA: TGTGCCAGCAGCGGGGGAGACAATGAGCAGTTCTTC. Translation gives CASSGGDNEQFF.

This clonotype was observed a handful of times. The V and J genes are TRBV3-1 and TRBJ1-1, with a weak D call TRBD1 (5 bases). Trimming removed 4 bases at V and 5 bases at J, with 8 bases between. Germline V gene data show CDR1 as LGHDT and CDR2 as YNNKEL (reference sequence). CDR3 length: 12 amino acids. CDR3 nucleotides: TGTGCCAGCAGCCCAAAGGGGACTGAAGCTTTCTTT. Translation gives CASSPKGTEAFF. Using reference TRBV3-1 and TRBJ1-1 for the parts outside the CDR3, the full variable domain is DTAVSQTPKYLVTQMGNDKSIKCEQNLGHDTMYWYKQDSKKFLKIMFSYNNKELIINETVPNRFSPKSPDKAHLNLHINSLELGDSAVYFCASSPKGTEAFFGQGTRLTVV.

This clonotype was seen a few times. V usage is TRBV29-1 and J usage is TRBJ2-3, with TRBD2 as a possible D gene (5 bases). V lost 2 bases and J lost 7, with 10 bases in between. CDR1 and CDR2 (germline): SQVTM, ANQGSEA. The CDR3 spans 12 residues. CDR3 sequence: CSVERGINTQYF. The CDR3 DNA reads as TGCAGCGTTGAACGAGGGATCAATACGCAGTATTTT.

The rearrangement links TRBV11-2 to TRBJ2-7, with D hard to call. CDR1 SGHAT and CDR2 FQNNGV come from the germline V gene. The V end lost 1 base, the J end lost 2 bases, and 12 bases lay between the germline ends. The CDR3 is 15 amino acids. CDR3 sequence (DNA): TGTGCCAGCAGCTTAGCCCCTGACACAACCTACGAGCAGTACTTC. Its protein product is CASSLAPDTTYEQYF.

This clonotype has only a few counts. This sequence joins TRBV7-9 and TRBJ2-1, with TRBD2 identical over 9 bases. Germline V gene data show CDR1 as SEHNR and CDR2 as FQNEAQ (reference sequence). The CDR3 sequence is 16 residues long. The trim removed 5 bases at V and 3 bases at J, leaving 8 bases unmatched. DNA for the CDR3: TGTGCCAGCAGCAATCTAGCGGGACCCAACTACAATGAGCAGTTCTTC. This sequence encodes CASSNLAGPNYNEQFF.

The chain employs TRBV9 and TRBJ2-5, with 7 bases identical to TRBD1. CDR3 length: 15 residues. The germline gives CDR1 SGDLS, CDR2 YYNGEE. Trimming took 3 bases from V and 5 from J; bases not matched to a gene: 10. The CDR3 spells CASSGQGGHGETQYF. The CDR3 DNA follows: TGTGCCAGCAGCGGTCAAGGGGGCCACGGTGAGACCCAGTACTTC.

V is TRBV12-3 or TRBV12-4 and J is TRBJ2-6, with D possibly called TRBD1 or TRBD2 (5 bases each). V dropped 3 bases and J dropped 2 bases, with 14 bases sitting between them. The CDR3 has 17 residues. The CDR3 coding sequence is TGTGCCAGCAGTTTCGGAATAGGGGACCCTGGGGCCAACGTCCTGACTTTC. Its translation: CASSFGIGDPGANVLTF.

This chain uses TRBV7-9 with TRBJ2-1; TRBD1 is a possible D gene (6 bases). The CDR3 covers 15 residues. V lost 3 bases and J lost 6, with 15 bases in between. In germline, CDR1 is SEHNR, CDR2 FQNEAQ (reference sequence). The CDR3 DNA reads TGTGCCAGCAGCTTGCCCGGGACATCAGGCAATGAGCAGTTCTTC. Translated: CASSLPGTSGNEQFF.

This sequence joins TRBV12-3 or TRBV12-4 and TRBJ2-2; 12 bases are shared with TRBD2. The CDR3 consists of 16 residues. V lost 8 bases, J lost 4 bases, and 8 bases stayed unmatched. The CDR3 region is CASHMGLAGLTGELFF. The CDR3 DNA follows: TGTGCCAGCCACATGGGACTAGCGGGTCTCACCGGGGAGCTGTTTTTT.

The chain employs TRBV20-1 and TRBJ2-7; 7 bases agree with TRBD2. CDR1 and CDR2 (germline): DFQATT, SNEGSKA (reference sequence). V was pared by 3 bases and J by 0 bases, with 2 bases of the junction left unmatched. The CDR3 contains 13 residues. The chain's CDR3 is CSASGGSSYEQYF. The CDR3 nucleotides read TGCAGTGCTAGCGGGGGGTCCTCCTACGAGCAGTACTTC.

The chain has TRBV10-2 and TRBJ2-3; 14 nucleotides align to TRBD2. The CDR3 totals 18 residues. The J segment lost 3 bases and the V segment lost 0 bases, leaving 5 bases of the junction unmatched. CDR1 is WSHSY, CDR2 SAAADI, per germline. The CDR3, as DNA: TGCGCCAGCAGTGAGTCGACTAGCGGGGGGGGGAATACAGATACGCAGTATTTT. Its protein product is CASSESTSGGGNTDTQYF.

The DNA for the CDR3 is TGCGCCAGCAGAGGGACCCTCACCCTACAAGAGACCCAGTACTTC. This translates into CASRGTLTLQETQYF. J is TRBJ2-5 and V is TRBV4-1, with D perhaps given as TRBD1 or TRBD2 (5 bases each). Trimming shortened V by 6 bases and J by 2 bases, and 16 bases separated the two germline ends. Per the germline V gene, CDR1 is MGHRA and CDR2 is YSYEKL. This CDR3 is 15 amino acids long.

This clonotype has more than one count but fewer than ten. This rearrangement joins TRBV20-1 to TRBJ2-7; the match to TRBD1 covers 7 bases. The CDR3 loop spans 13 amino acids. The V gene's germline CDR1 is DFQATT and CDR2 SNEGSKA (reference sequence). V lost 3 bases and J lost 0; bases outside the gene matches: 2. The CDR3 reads CSASTGDSYEQYF. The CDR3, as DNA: TGCAGTGCTAGTACAGGGGACTCCTACGAGCAGTACTTC.

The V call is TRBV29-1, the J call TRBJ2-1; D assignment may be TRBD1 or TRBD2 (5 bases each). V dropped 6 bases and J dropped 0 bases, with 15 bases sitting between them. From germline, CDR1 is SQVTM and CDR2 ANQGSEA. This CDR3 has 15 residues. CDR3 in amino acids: CSVDGTESSYNEQFF. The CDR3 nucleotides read TGCAGCGTAGATGGGACCGAGAGCTCCTACAATGAGCAGTTCTTC.

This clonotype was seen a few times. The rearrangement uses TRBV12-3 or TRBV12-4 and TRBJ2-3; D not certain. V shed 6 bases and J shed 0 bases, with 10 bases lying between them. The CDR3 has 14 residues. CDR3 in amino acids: CASSQMGSTDTQYF. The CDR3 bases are TGTGCCAGCAGCCAAATGGGAAGCACAGATACGCAGTATTTT.

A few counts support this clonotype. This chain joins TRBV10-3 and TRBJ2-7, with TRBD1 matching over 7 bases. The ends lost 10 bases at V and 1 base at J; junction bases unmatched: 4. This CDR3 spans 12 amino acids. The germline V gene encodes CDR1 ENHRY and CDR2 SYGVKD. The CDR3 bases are TGTGCCACTCAGGGGGAATCCTACGAGCAGTACTTC. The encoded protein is CATQGESYEQYF.

The CDR3 coding sequence is TGCGCCAGCAGTTCGACGGGCGGTGGGCCCCAGCATTTT. It is translated as CASSSTGGGPQHF. This chain uses TRBV5-1 with TRBJ1-5; D gene uncertain. Trimming shortened V by 5 bases and J by 9 bases, and 15 bases separated the two germline ends. Germline V gene data show CDR1 as SGHRS and CDR2 as YFSETQ. The CDR3 is 13 residues long.

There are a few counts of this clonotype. DNA for the CDR3: TGCAGCGTTGAAGAAGGGGGCACTAATGAAAAACTGTTTTTT. This gives the protein CSVEEGGTNEKLFF. The chain carries TRBV29-1 and TRBJ1-4; 7 bases match TRBD1. This CDR3 region has 14 residues. Germline V lookup: CDR1 SQVTM, CDR2 ANQGSEA. V dropped 0 bases and J dropped 2; count of bases not matched to a gene: 0.

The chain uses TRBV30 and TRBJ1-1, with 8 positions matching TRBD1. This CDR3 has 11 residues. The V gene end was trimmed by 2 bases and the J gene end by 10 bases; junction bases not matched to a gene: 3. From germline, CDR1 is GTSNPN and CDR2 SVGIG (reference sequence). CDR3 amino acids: CAWSYRGGAFF. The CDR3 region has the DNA TGTGCCTGGAGTTACAGGGGGGGAGCTTTCTTT.

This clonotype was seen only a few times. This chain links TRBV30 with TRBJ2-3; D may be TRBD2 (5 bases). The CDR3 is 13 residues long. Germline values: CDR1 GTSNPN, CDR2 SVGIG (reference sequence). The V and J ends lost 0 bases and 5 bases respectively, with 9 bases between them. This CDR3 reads CAWSVLAGDTQYF. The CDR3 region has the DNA TGTGCCTGGAGTGTACTGGCGGGAGATACGCAGTATTTT.

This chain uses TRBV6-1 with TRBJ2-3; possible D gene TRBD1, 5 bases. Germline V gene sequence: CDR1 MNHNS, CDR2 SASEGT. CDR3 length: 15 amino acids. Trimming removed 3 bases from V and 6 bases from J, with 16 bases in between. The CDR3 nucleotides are TGTGCCAGCAGTGATACAGGAATATTTAGTGATACGCAGTATTTT. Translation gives CASSDTGIFSDTQYF.

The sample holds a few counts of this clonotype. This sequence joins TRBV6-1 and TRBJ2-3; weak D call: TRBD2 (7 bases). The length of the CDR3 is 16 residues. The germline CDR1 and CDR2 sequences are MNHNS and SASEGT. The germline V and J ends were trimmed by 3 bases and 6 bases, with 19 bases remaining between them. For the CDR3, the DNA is TGTGCCAGCAGTGATGGCGGGGGCCCGCCATTGGATACGCAGTATTTT. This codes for CASSDGGGPPLDTQYF.